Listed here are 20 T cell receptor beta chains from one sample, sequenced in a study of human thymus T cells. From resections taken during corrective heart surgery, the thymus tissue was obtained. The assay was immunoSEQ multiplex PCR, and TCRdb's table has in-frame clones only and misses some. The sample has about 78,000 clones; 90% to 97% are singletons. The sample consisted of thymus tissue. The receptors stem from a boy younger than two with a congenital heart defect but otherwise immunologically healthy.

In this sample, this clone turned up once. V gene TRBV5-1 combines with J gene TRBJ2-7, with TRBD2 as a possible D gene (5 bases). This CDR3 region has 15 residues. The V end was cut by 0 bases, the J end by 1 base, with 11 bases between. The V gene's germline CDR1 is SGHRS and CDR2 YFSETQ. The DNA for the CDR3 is TGCGCCAGCAGCTTGGTGGGGAGAAAATCCTACGAGCAGTACTTC. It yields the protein CASSLVGRKSYEQYF.

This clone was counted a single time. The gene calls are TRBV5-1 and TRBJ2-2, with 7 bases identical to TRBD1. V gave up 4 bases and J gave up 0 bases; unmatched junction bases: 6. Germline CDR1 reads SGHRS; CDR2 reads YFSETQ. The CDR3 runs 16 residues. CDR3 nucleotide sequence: TGCGCCAGCAGCCCGGGACAGACCGCGAACACCGGGGAGCTGTTTTTT. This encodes CASSPGQTANTGELFF.

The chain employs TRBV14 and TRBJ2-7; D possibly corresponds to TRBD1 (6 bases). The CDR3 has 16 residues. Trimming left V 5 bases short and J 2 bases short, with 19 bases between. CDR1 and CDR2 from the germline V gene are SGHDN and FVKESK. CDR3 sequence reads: CASSSFRTVPPYEQYF. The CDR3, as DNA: TGTGCCAGCAGCAGTTTCCGGACAGTCCCTCCCTACGAGCAGTACTTC.

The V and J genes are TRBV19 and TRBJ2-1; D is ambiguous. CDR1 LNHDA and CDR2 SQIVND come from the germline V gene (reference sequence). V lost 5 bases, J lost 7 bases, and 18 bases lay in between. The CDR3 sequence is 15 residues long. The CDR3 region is CASSVRAGLENEQFF. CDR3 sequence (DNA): TGTGCCAGTAGTGTAAGGGCCGGGTTGGAAAATGAGCAGTTCTTC.

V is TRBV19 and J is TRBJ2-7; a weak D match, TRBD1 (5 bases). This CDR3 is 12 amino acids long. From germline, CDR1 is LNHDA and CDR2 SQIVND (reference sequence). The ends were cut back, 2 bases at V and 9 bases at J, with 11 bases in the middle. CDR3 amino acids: CASSIPGWGQYF. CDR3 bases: TGTGCCAGTAGTATACCAGGGTGGGGGCAGTACTTC.

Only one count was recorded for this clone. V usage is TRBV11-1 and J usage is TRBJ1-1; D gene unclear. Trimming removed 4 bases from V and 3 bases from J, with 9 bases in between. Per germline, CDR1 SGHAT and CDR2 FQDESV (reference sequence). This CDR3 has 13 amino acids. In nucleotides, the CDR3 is TGTGCCAGCAGCTATGTCATGGACACTGAAGCTTTCTTT. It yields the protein CASSYVMDTEAFF.

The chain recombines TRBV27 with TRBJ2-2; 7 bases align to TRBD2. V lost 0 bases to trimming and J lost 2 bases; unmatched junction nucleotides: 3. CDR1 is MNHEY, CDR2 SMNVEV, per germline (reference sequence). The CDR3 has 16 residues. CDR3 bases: TGTGCCAGCAGTTTATCCCGCGGGGGAAACACCGGGGAGCTGTTTTTT. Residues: CASSLSRGGNTGELFF.

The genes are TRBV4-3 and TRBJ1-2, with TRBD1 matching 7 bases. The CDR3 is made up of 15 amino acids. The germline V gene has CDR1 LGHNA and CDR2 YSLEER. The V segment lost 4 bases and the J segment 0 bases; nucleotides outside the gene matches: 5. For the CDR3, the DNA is TGCGCCAGCAGCCTTAGACAGGGCCCTAACTATGGCTACACCTTC. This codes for CASSLRQGPNYGYTF.

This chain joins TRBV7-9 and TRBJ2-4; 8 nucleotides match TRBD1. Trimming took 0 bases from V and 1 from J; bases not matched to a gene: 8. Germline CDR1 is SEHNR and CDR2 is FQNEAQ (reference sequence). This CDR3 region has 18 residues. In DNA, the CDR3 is TGTGCCAGCAGCTTAGCCGGGACAGGCTCACCGGCCAAAAACATTCAGTACTTC. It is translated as CASSLAGTGSPAKNIQYF.

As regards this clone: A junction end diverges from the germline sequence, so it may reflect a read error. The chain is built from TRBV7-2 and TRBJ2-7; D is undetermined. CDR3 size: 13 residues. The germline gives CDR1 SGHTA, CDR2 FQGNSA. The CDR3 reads CASRLFEGPSTHF. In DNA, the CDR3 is TGTGCCAGCAGACTATTCGAAGGACCTTCCACGCACTTC.

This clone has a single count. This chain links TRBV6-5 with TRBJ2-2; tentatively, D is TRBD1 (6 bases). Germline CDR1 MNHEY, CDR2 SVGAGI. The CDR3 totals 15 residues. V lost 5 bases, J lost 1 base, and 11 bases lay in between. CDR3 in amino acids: CASSTETGNTGELFF. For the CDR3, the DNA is TGTGCCAGCAGTACCGAGACAGGGAACACCGGGGAGCTGTTTTTT.

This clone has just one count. CDR3 bases: TGTGCCACCAGCAGAGCCTTTAGACAGGGGAATTCACCCCTCCACTTT. Its protein product is CATSRAFRQGNSPLHF. The chain combines TRBV15 with TRBJ1-6; TRBD1 agrees at 8 bases. Germline lookup yields CDR1 LNHNV and CDR2 YYDKDF (reference sequence). The CDR3 consists of 16 residues. After removal of 1 base from V and 7 bases from J, the junction contained 6 bases not matched to a gene.

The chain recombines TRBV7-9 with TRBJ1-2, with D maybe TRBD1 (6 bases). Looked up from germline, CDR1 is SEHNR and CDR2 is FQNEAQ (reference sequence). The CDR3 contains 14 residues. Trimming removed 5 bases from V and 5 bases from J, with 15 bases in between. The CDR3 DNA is TGTGCCAGCAGCGTAGGCCCGACAGGTTATGGCTACACCTTC. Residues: CASSVGPTGYGYTF.

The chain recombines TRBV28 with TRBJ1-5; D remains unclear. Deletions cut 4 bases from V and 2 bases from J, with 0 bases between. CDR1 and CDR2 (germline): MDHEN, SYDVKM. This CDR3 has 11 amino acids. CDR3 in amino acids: CASSCNQPQHF. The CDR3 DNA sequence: TGTGCCAGCAGTTGCAATCAGCCCCAGCATTTT.

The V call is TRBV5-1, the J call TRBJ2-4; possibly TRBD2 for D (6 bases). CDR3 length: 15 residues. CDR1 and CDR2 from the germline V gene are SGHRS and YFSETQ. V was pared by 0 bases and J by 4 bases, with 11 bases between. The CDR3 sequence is CASSLGGALKNIQYF. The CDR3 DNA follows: TGCGCCAGCAGCTTGGGCGGGGCCCTTAAAAACATTCAGTACTTC.

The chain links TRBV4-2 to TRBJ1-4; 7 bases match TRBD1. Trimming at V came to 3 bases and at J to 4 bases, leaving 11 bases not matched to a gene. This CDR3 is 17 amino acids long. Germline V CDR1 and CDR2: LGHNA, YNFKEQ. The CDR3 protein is CASSHDYTGTVNEKLFF. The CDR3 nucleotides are TGTGCCAGCAGCCATGACTACACCGGGACAGTTAATGAAAAACTGTTTTTT.

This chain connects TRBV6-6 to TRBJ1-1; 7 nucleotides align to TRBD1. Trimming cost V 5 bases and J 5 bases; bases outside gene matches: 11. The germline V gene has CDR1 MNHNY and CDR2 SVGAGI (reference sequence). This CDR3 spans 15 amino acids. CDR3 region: CASSHQTGRLTEAFF. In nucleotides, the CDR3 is TGTGCCAGCAGTCATCAGACAGGGAGGTTGACTGAAGCTTTCTTT.

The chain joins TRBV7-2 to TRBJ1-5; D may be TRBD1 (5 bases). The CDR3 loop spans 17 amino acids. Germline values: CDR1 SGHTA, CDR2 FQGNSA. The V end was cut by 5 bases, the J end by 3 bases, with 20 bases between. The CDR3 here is CASSPPLPGRTNQPQHF. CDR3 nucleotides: TGTGCCAGCAGCCCGCCATTACCGGGACGGACCAATCAGCCCCAGCATTTT.

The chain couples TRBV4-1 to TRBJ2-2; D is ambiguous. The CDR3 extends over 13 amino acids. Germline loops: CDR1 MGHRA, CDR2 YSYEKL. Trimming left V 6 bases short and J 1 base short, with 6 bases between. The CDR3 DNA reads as TGCGCCAGCAGAAACAGGAACACCGGGGAGCTGTTTTTT. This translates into CASRNRNTGELFF.

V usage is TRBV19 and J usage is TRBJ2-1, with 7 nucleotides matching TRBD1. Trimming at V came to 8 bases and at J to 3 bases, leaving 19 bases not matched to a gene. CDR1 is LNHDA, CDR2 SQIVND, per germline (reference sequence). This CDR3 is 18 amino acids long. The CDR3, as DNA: TGTGCCAGTCAAACCATGGAAAGGGGGCGGCCTAACTACAATGAGCAGTTCTTC. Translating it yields CASQTMERGRPNYNEQFF.